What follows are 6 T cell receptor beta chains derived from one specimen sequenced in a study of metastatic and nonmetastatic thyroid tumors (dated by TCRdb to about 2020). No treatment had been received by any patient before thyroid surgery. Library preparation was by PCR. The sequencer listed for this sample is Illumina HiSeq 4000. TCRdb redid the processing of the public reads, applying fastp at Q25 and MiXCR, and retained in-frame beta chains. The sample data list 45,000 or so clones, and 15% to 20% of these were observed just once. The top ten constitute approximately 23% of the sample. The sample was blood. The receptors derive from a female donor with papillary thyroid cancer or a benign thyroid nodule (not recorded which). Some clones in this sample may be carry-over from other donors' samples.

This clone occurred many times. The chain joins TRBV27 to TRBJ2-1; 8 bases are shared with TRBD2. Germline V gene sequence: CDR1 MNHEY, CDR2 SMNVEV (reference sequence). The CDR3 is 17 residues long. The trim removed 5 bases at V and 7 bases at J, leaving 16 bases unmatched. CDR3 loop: CASSPPGGSGRGNEQFF. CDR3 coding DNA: TGTGCCAGCAGTCCTCCCGGGGGGAGCGGGAGAGGAAATGAGCAGTTCTTC.

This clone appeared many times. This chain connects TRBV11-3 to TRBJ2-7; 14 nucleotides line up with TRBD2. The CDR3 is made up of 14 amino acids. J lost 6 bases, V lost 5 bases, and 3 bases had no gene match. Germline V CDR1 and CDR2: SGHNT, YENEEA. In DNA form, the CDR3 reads TGTGCCAGCAGCCCAGGACTAGCGGGAGGCGAGCAGTACTTC. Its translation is CASSPGLAGGEQYF.

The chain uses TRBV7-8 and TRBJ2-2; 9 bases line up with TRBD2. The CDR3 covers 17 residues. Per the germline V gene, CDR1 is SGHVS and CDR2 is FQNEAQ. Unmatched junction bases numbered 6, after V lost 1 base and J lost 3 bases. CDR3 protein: CASSLELAGAYTGELFF. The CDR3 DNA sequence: TGTGCCAGCAGCTTAGAATTAGCGGGGGCGTACACCGGGGAGCTGTTTTTT. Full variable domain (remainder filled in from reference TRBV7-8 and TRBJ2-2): GAGVSQSPRYKVAKRGQDVALRCDPISGHVSLFWYQQALGQGPEFLTYFQNEAQLDKSGLPSDRFFAERPEGSVSTLKIQRTQQEDSAVYLCASSLELAGAYTGELFFGEGSRLTVL.

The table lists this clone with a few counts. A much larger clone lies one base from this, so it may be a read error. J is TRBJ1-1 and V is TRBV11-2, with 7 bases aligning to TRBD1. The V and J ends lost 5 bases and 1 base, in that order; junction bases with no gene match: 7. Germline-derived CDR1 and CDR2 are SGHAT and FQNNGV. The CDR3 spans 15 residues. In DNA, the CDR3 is TGTGCCAGCAGCCTGCAGACAGGGAGGAACACTGAAGCTTTCTTT. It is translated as CASSLQTGRNTEAFF. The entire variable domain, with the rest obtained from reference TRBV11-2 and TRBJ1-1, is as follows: EAGVAQSPRYKIIEKRQSVAFWCNPISGHATLYWYQQILGQGPKLLIQFQNNGVVDDSQLPKDRFSAERLKGVDSTLKIQPAKLEDSAVYLCASSLQTGRNTEAFFGQGTRLTVV.

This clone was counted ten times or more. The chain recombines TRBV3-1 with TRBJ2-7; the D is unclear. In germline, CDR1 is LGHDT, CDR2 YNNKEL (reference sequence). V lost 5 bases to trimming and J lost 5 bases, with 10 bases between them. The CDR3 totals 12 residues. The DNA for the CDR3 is TGTGCCAGCAGCGACCAGCCCAACGAGCAGTACTTC. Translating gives CASSDQPNEQYF.

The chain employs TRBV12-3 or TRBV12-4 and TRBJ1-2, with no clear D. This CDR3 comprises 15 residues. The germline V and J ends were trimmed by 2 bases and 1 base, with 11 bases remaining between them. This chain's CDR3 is CASSLSPQSNYGYTF. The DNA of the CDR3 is TGTGCCAGCAGTTTATCCCCACAAAGTAACTATGGCTACACCTTC.